This T cell receptor (beta chain) was captured by sequencing in a study of blood T cells in healthy people across ages. Germline CDR1 DFQATT, CDR2 SNEGSKA (reference sequence). With 5 bases removed from V and 2 bases from J, the gap between germline ends came to 16 bases. This CDR3 contains 15 residues. A second about 7 to 12 cycle PCR used barcoded and J-beta primers. TCRdb ran MiXCR on the 5' RACE reads and lists one entry per CDR3 protein. The profile shows about 1 million distinct CDR3 sequences, about 23% of them singletons. The data were also submitted as part of a second study, on T cells of mothers and their children.

The sample consisted of blood. The J gene is TRBJ1-3, the V gene TRBV20-1; D uncertain. The receptor was isolated from a girl aged 2 to 10 in good health. The CDR3 DNA reads TGCAGTGCTTCCCCCTTTGCGGGGACTGGAAACACCATATATTTT. Translated: CSASPFAGTGNTIYF.